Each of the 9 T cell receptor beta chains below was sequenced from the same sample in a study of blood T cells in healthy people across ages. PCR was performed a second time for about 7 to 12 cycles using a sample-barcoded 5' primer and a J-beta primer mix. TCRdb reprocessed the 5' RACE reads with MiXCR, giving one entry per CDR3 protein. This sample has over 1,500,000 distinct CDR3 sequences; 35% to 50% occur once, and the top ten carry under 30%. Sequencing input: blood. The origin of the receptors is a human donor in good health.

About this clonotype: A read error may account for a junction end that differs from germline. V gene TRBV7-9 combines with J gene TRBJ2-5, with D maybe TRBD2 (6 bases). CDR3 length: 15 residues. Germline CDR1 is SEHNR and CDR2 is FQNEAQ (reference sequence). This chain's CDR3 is CAGSLVGGRQGGKYF. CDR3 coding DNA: TGTGCCGGCAGCTTAGTGGGAGGAAGGCAGGGTGGGAAGTACTTC.

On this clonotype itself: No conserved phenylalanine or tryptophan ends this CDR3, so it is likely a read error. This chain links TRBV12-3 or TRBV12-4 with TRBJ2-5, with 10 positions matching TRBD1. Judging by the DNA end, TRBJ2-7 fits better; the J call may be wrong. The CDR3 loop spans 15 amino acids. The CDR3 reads CASSITGTGVDEQYC. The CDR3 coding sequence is TGTGCCAGCAGTATAACCGGGACAGGGGTTGACGAGCAGTACTGC.

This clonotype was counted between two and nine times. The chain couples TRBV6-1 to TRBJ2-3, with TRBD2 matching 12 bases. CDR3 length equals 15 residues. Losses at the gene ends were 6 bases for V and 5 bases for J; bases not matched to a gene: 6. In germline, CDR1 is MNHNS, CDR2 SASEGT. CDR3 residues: CASRGPSGGGDTQYF. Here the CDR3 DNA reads TGTGCCAGCAGGGGCCCTAGCGGGGGGGGAGATACGCAGTATTTT.

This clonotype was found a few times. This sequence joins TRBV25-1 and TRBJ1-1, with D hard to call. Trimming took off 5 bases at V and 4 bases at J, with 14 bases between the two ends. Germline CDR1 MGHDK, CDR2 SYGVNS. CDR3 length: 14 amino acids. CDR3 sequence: CASSPRTRGTEAFF. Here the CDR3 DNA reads TGTGCCAGCAGTCCACGGACCCGGGGCACTGAAGCTTTCTTT.

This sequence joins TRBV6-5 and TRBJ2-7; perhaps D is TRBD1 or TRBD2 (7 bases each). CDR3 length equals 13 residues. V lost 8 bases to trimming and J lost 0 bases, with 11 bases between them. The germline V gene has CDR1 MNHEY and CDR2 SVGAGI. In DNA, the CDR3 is TGTGCCAGCCGGGGGGACAGCTCCTACGAGCAGTACTTC. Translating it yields CASRGDSSYEQYF.

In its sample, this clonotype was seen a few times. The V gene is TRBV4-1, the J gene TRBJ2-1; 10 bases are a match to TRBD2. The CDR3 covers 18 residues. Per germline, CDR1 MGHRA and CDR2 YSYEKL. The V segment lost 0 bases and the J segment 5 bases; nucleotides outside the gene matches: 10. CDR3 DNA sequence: TGCGCCAGCAGCCAAGAACGCGGGATTCTAGCGGGGGACAATGAGCAGTTCTTC. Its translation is CASSQERGILAGDNEQFF.

In DNA, the CDR3 is TGTGCCAGCAGTTACTCGGGCAGAAACTATAGCAATCAGCCCCAGCATTTT. Translated: CASSYSGRNYSNQPQHF. This chain links TRBV6-2 or TRBV6-3 with TRBJ1-5; D not resolved. Trimming left V 0 bases short and J 0 bases short, with 12 bases between. This CDR3 has 17 residues. The V gene's germline CDR1 is MNHEY and CDR2 SVGEGT.

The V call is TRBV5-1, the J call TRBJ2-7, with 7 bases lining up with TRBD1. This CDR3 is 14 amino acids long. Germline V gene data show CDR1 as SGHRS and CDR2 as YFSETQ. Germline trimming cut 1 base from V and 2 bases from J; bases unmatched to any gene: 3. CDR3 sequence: CASSLQGDPYEQYF. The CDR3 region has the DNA TGCGCCAGCAGCTTGCAGGGGGACCCCTACGAGCAGTACTTC.

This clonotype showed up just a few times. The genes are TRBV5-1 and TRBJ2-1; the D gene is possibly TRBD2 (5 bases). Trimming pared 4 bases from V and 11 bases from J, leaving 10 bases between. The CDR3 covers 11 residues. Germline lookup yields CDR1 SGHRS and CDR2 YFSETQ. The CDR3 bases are TGCGCCAGCAGCGACTCGGGAAAGCAGTTCTTC. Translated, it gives CASSDSGKQFF.